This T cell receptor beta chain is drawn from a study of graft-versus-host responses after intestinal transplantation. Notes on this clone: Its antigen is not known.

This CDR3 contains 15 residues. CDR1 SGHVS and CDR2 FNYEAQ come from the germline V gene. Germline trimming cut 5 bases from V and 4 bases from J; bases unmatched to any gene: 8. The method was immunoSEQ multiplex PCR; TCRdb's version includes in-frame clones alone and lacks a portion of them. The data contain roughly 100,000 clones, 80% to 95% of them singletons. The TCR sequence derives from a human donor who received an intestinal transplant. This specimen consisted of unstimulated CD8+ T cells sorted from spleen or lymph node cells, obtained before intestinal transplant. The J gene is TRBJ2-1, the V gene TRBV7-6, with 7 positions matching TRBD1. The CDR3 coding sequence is TGTGCCAGCAGCGGCCGGGACAGCCCATACAATGAGCAGTTCTTC. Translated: CASSGRDSPYNEQFF.